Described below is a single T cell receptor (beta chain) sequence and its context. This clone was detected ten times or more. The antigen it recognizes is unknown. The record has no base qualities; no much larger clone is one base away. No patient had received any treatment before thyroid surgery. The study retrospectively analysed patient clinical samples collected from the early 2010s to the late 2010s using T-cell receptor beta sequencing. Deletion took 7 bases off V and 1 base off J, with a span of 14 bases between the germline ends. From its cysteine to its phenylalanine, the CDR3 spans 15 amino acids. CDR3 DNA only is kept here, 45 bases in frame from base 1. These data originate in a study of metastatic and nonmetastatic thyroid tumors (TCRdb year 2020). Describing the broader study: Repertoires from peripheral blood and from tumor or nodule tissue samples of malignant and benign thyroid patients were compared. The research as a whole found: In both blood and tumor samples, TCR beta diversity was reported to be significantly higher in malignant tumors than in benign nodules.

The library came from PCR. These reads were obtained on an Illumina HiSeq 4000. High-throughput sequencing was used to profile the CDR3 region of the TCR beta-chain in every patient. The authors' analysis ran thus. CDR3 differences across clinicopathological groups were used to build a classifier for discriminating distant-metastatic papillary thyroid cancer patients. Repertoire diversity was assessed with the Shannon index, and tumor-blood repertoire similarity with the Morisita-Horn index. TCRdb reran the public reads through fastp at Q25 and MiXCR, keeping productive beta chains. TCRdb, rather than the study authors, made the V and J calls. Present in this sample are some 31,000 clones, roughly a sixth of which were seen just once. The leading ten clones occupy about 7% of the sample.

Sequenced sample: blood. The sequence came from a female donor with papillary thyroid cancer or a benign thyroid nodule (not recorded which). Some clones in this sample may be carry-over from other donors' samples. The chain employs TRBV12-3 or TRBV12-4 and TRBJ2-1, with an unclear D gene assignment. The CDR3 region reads CASTSPKDSYNEQFF. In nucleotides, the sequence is TGTGCCAGCACCAGCCCAAAAGATTCCTACAATGAGCAGTTCTTC.